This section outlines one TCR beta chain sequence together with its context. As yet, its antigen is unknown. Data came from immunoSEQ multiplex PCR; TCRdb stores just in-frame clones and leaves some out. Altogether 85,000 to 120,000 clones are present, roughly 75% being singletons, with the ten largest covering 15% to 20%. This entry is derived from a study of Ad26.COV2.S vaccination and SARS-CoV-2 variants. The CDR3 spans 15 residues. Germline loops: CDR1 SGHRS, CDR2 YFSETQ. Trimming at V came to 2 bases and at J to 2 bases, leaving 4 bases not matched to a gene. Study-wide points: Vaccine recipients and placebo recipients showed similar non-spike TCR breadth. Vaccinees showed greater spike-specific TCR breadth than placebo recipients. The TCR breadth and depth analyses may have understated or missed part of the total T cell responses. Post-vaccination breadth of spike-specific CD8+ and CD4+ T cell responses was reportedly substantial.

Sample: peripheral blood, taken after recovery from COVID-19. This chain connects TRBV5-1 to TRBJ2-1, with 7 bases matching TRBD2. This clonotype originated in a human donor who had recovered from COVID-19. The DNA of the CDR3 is TGCGCCAGCAGCTTCGACGGGGGGACCTACAATGAGCAGTTCTTC. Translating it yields CASSFDGGTYNEQFF.